Reported below is one TCR beta chain. Its antigen remains unidentified. The data originate from a study of T cell repertoires in cytomegalovirus infection. Study-wide background: Public TCR beta signatures were indicative of both CMV infection and a matching HLA type. Whole-study findings and limits: The study identified carriers of CMV plus the relevant HLA from cumulative public TCR beta family frequency.

TCRdb re-analysed the reads in MiXCR, keeping a single row per CDR3 protein. The sample has approximately 190,000 distinct CDR3 sequences, 9.5% seen once. CDR1 is SGDLS, CDR2 YYNGEE, per germline. Trimming shortened V by 5 bases and J by 1 base, and 13 bases separated the two germline ends. The CDR3 has 15 amino acids. V is TRBV9 and J is TRBJ2-4, with D perhaps matching TRBD1 or TRBD2 (5 bases each). Sequencing was performed on PBMCs. This receptor was identified in a human donor in good health (CMV status not recorded). Some clones in this sample may be carry-over from other donors' samples. The CDR3 is CASSYEGSAKNIQYF. The CDR3, as DNA: TGTGCCAGCAGTTACGAGGGGTCGGCCAAAAACATTCAGTACTTC.